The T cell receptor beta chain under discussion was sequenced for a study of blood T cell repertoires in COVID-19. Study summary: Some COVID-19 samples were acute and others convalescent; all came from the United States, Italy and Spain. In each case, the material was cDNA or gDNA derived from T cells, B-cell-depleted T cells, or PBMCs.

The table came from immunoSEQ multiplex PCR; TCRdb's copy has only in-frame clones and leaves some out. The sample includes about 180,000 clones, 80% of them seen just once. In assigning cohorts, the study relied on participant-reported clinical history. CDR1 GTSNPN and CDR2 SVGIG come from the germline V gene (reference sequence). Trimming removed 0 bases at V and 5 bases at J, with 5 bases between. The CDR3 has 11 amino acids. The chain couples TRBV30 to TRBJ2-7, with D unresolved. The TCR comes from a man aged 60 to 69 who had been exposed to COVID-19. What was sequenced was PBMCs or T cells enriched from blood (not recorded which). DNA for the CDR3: TGTGCCTGGAGTGTACTAAACGAGCAGTACTTC. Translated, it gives CAWSVLNEQYF.